This T cell receptor (beta chain) appears in the sequencing data of a study of blood T cell repertoires in COVID-19. Study as a whole: Whether acute or convalescent, the COVID-19 samples came from the United States, Italy and Spain. The cDNA or gDNA used as material had been derived from T cells, B-cell-depleted T cells, or PBMCs.

The CDR3 runs 14 residues. Trimming cost V 7 bases and J 0 bases, with 12 bases left between them. Per the germline V gene, CDR1 is SGHTA and CDR2 is FQGNSA. Sequencing used immunoSEQ multiplex PCR; TCRdb keeps in-frame clones, though not all of them. Of fewer than 200,000 clones in the sample, more than 65% were seen once. The sequence derives from a man between 65 and 80 years old with active or convalescent COVID-19. Sequencing was performed on peripheral blood. The V and J genes are TRBV7-2 and TRBJ1-2; no definite D call. CDR3 coding DNA: TGTGCCAGCATTCCGAGGGCAGCTAACTATGGCTACACCTTC. The encoded protein is CASIPRAANYGYTF.